This T cell receptor beta chain comes out of a study of blood T cell repertoires in COVID-19. The table lists this clone with a few counts. Generated by immunoSEQ multiplex PCR, the TCRdb table keeps only in-frame clones and is missing some. The table records about 150,000 clones, 70% to 90% of them present only once. Per the germline V gene, CDR1 is SEHNR and CDR2 is FQNEAQ (reference sequence). Trimming cost V 0 bases and J 4 bases; bases outside gene matches: 14. This CDR3 contains 19 residues. Researchers sorted participants into cohorts using their self-reported clinical history. The sequenced material came from PBMCs or T cells enriched from blood (not recorded which). This chain connects TRBV7-9 to TRBJ1-4, with 7 bases aligning to TRBD1. This TCR was sampled from a woman aged 40 to 49 who had recovered from COVID-19. The CDR3 nucleotides read TGTGCCAGCAGCTTAGCCGATCTCAAGACAGGGCGGAGTAATGAAAAACTGTTTTTT. This gives the protein CASSLADLKTGRSNEKLFF.